A single T cell receptor beta chain is shown here with its context. This CDR3 has 17 amino acids. J lost 6 bases, V lost 0 bases, and 8 bases had no gene match. Germline CDR1 MNHEY, CDR2 SMNVEV (reference sequence). The data were obtained in a study of shared clonotypes between healthy human individuals. Turning to the study itself: Aged between 18 and 49, the donors were two women and three men.

Those who donated were healthy HIV-negative adults, with no recent acute infections or vaccinations reported. Replicate PCRs were loaded with about 300 ng DNA from unsorted PBMC, about 32,000 T cell genomes. Ten immunoSEQ deep assay plates were used to sequence the DNA of unsorted PBMCs. Data came from immunoSEQ multiplex PCR; TCRdb stores just in-frame clones and leaves some out. This table holds about half a million clones, approximately 77% found once. Material: PBMCs. This TCR was sampled from a woman in her thirties or forties in good health. Some clones in this sample may be carry-over from other donors' samples. This chain joins TRBV27 and TRBJ1-5; 10 bases match TRBD1. CDR3 coding DNA: TGTGCCAGCAGTTTATCCTCGAGACAGGGGGCAGGTCAGCCCCAGCATTTT. Encoded protein: CASSLSSRQGAGQPQHF.